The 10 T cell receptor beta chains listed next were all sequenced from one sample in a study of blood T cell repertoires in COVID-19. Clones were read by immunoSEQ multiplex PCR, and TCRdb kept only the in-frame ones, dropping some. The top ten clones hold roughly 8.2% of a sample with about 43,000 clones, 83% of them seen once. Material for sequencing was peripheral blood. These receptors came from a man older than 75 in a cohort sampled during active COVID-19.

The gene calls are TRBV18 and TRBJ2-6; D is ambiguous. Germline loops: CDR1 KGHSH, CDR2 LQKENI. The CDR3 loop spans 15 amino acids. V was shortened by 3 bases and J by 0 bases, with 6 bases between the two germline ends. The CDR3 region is CASSPSPSGANVLTF. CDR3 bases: TGTGCCAGCTCACCCTCCCCCTCTGGGGCCAACGTCCTGACTTTC.

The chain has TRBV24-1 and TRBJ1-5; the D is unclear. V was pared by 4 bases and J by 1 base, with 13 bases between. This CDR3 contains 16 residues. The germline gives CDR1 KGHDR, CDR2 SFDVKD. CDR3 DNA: TGTGCCACCAGTGACCCGACAACAACCAGCAATCAGCCCCAGCATTTT. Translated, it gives CATSDPTTTSNQPQHF.

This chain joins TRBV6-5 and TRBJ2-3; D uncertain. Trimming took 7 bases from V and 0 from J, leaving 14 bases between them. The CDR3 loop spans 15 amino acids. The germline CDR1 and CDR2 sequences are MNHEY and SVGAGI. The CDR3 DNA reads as TGTGCCAGCACCCCGACTCTCGTAAGCACAGATACGCAGTATTTT. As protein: CASTPTLVSTDTQYF.

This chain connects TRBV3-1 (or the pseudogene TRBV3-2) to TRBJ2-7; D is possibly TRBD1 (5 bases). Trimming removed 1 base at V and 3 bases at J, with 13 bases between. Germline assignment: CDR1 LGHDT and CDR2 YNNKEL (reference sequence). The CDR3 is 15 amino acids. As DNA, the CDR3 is TGTGCCAGCAGCCAAGTCTGGGGCGCTGGCTACGAGCAGTACTTC. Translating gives CASSQVWGAGYEQYF.

CDR3 in DNA: TGTGCCAGCAGCTTGGGGGGGCTCATCGCTGAAGCTTTCTTT. Protein: CASSLGGLIAEAFF. The genes are TRBV7-9 and TRBJ1-1; tentative D call: TRBD1 (6 bases). V was trimmed by 3 bases and J by 6 bases, leaving 14 bases between them. Germline V lookup: CDR1 SEHNR, CDR2 FQNEAQ (reference sequence). CDR3 length: 14 residues.

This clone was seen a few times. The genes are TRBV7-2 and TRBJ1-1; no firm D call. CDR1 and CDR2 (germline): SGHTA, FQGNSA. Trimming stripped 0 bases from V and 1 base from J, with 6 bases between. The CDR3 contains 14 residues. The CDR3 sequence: CASSLAFGNTEAFF. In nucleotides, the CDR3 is TGTGCCAGCAGCTTAGCATTCGGGAACACTGAAGCTTTCTTT. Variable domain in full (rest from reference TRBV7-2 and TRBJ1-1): GAGVSQSPSNKVTEKGKDVELRCDPISGHTALYWYRQSLGQGLEFLIYFQGNSAPDKSGLPSDRFSAERTGGSVSTLTIQRTQQEDSAVYLCASSLAFGNTEAFFGQGTRLTVV.

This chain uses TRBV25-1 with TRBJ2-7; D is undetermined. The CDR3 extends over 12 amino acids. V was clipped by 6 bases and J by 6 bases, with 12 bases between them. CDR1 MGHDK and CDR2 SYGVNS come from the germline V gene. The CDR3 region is CASREGRGEQYF. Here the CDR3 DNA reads TGTGCCAGCAGGGAAGGCCGCGGCGAGCAGTACTTC.

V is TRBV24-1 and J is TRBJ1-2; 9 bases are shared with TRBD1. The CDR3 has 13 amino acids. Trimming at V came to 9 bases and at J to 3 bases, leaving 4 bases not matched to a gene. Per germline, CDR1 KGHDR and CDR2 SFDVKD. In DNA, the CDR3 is TGTGCCACCTCCCGGACAGGGGACTATGGCTACACCTTC. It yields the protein CATSRTGDYGYTF.

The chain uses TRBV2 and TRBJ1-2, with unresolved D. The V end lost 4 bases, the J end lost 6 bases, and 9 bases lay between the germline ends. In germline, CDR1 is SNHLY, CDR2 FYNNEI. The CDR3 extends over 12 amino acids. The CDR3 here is CASSASVDGYTF. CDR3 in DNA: TGTGCCAGCAGTGCGTCAGTCGATGGCTACACCTTC.

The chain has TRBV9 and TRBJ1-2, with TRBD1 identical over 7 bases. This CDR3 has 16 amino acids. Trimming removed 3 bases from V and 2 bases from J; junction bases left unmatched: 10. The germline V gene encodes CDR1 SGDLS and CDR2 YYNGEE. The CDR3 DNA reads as TGTGCCAGCAGCGCCTCAAACAGGGGCGGAAACTATGGCTACACCTTC. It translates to CASSASNRGGNYGYTF.